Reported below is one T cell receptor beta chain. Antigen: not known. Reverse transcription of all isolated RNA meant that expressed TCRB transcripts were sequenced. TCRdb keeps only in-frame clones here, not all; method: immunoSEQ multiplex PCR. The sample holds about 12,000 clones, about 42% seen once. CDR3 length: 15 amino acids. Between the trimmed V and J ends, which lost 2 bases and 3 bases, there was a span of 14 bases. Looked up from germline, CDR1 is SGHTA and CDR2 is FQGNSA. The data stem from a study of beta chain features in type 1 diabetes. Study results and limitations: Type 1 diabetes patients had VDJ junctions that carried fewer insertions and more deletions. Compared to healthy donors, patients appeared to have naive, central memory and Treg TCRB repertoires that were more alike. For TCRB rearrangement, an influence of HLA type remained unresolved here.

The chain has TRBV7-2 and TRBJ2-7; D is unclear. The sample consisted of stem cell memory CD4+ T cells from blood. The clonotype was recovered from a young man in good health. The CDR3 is CASSLTSATDYEQYF. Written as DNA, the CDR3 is TGTGCCAGCAGCTTAACCAGCGCGACGGACTACGAGCAGTACTTC.